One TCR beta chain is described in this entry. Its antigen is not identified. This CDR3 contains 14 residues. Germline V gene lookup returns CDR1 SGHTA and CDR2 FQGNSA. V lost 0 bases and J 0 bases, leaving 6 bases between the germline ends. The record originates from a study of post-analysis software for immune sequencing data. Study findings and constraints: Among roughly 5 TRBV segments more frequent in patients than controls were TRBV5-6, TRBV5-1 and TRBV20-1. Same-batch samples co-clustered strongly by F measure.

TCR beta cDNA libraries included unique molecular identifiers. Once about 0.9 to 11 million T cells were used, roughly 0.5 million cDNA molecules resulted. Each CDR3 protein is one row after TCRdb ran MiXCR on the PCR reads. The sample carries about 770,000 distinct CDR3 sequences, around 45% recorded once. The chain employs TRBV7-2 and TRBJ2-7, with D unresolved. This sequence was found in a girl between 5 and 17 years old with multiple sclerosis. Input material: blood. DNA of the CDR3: TGTGCCAGCAGCTTAGCTGACCCCTCCTACGAGCAGTACTTC. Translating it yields CASSLADPSYEQYF.